These T cell receptor beta chains were read from a single sample in a study of cytomegalovirus exposure and HLA in healthy donors. The method was immunoSEQ multiplex PCR; TCRdb's version includes in-frame clones alone and lacks a portion of them. The sample shows over 150,000 clones, over 75% of them seen only once. The sample taken for sequencing was PBMCs. The receptor source for this set is a woman between 18 and 29 years old in good health and CMV-seronegative. The CDR3 runs from the conserved cysteine through the conserved F or W. Fields, in order: D gene, V gene, CDR3 length, clone size, J gene, CDR3 protein, CDR3 DNA. The D gene is left open where the match is weak. Only part of the rows carry a size: once, few, many, or a class if the clone is expanded.

D gene: TRBD1
V gene: TRBV25-1
CDR3 length: 15
clone size: -
J gene: TRBJ1-5
CDR3 protein: CASSAGQGWGAPQHF
CDR3 DNA: TGTGCCAGCAGTGCTGGACAGGGATGGGGAGCGCCCCAGCATTTT

D gene: TRBD1
V gene: TRBV7-6
CDR3 length: 15
clone size: -
J gene: TRBJ2-3
CDR3 protein: CASSSRGPLSDTQYF
CDR3 DNA: TGTGCCAGCAGCTCGAGGGGGCCTTTGTCAGATACGCAGTATTTT

D gene: -
V gene: TRBV11-2
CDR3 length: 14
clone size: few
J gene: TRBJ1-1
CDR3 protein: CASSLAVGVPEAFF
CDR3 DNA: TGTGCCAGCAGCTTAGCGGTGGGAGTGCCTGAAGCTTTCTTT

D gene: -
V gene: TRBV6-1
CDR3 length: 15
clone size: once
J gene: TRBJ1-3
CDR3 protein: CASSERLLSGNTIYF
CDR3 DNA: TGTGCCAGCAGTGAGAGGCTCCTCTCTGGAAACACCATATATTTT

D gene: TRBD2
V gene: TRBV28
CDR3 length: 17
clone size: -
J gene: TRBJ2-5
CDR3 protein: CASSYGTSGRAGETQYF
CDR3 DNA: TGTGCCAGCAGTTACGGGACTAGCGGGAGGGCAGGGGAGACCCAGTACTTC

D gene: TRBD2
V gene: TRBV6-5
CDR3 length: 12
clone size: -
J gene: TRBJ2-1
CDR3 protein: CASRDYYNEQFF
CDR3 DNA: TGTGCTAGCCGGGACTATTACAATGAGCAGTTCTTC

D gene: -
V gene: TRBV7-6
CDR3 length: 15
clone size: -
J gene: TRBJ1-4
CDR3 protein: CASSSTGLINEKLFF
CDR3 DNA: TGTGCCAGCAGCTCAACTGGACTGATTAATGAAAAACTGTTTTTT

D gene: TRBD1
V gene: TRBV6-1
CDR3 length: 13
clone size: -
J gene: TRBJ2-2
CDR3 protein: CASRNRGGGELFF
CDR3 DNA: TGTGCCAGCAGAAACAGGGGCGGCGGGGAGCTGTTTTTT

D gene: -
V gene: TRBV7-6
CDR3 length: 14
clone size: few
J gene: TRBJ2-1
CDR3 protein: CASSTLMGHNEQFF
CDR3 DNA: TGTGCCAGCAGCACCCTAATGGGCCACAATGAGCAGTTCTTC

D gene: TRBD1
V gene: TRBV5-1
CDR3 length: 15
clone size: -
J gene: TRBJ2-2
CDR3 protein: CASSPGTGVTGELFF
CDR3 DNA: TGCGCCAGCAGCCCCGGGACAGGGGTCACCGGGGAGCTGTTTTTT

D gene: TRBD1
V gene: TRBV6-1
CDR3 length: 14
clone size: few
J gene: TRBJ1-2
CDR3 protein: CASSRTQGGRSYTF
CDR3 DNA: TGTGCCAGCAGTAGAACACAGGGGGGACGGAGCTACACCTTC

D gene: -
V gene: TRBV4-1
CDR3 length: 15
clone size: -
J gene: TRBJ2-7
CDR3 protein: CASSQDLADTYEQYF
CDR3 DNA: TGCGCCAGCAGCCAAGACCTAGCCGATACCTACGAGCAGTACTTC

D gene: -
V gene: TRBV27
CDR3 length: 14
clone size: once
J gene: TRBJ1-1
CDR3 protein: CASSPADSPWAAFF
CDR3 DNA: TGTGCCAGCAGCCCCGCGGACAGCCCATGGGCAGCTTTCTTT

D gene: -
V gene: TRBV12-5
CDR3 length: 15
clone size: -
J gene: TRBJ2-7
CDR3 protein: CASGLVTGTTYEQYF
CDR3 DNA: TGTGCTAGTGGTTTGGTAACGGGAACAACCTACGAGCAGTACTTC

D gene: -
V gene: TRBV30
CDR3 length: 14
clone size: -
J gene: TRBJ1-5
CDR3 protein: CAWSVGARNQPQHF
CDR3 DNA: TGTGCCTGGAGTGTAGGGGCCCGAAATCAGCCCCAGCATTTT

D gene: TRBD1
V gene: TRBV5-1
CDR3 length: 15
clone size: -
J gene: TRBJ1-2
CDR3 protein: CASSSGQGLNYGYTF
CDR3 DNA: TGCGCCAGCAGCTCGGGACAGGGTCTAAACTATGGCTACACCTTC

D gene: TRBD1
V gene: TRBV19
CDR3 length: 13
clone size: -
J gene: TRBJ2-7
CDR3 protein: CASAQGGYYEQYF
CDR3 DNA: TGTGCCAGTGCACAGGGGGGTTACTACGAGCAGTACTTC

D gene: TRBD2
V gene: TRBV25-1
CDR3 length: 13
clone size: -
J gene: TRBJ2-7
CDR3 protein: CASGTSGPYEQYF
CDR3 DNA: TGTGCCAGCGGAACTAGCGGACCTTACGAGCAGTACTTC

D gene: TRBD1
V gene: TRBV6-5
CDR3 length: 15
clone size: few
J gene: TRBJ1-1
CDR3 protein: CASSWNRGEGTEAFF
CDR3 DNA: TGTGCCAGCAGTTGGAACAGGGGCGAGGGCACTGAAGCTTTCTTT